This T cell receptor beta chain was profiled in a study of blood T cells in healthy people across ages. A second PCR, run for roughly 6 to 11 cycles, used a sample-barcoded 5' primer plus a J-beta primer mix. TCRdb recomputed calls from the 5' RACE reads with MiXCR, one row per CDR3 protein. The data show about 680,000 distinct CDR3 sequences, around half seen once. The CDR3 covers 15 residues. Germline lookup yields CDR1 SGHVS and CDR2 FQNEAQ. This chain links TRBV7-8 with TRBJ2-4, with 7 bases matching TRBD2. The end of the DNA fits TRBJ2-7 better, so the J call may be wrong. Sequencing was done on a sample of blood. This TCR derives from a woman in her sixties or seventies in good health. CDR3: CASSKGREFSYEQYF. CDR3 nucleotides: TGTGCCAGCAGCAAGGGGCGGGAGTTTAGCTACGAGCAGTACTTC.